Sequencing of this T cell receptor (beta chain) was carried out in a study of control samples from healthy donors and cancer patients. Generated by immunoSEQ multiplex PCR, the TCRdb table keeps only in-frame clones and is missing some. The data show just under 80,000 clones, 85% to 90% seen once. The sample taken for sequencing was PBMCs. The clonotype originates from a woman aged 55-70 years with head and neck cancer.

The chain's CDR3 is CASSDDRGYNSPLHF. The CDR3 DNA follows: TGTGCCAGCAGCGACGACAGGGGGTATAATTCACCCCTCCACTTT. V gene TRBV9 combines with J gene TRBJ1-6; TRBD1 matches 9 bases. The CDR3 has 15 amino acids. After removal of 3 bases from V and 4 bases from J, the junction contained 2 bases not matched to a gene. Germline V CDR1 and CDR2: SGDLS, YYNGEE.